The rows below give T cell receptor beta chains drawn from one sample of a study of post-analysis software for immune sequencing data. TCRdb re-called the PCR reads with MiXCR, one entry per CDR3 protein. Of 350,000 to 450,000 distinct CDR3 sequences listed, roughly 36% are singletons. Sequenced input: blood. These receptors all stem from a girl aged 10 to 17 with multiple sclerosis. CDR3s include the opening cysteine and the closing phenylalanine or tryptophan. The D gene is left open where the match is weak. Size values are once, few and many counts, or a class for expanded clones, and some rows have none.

CASSQHGGGVDYNEQFF | TGCGCCAGCAGCCAACATGGTGGGGGGGTGGACTACAATGAGCAGTTCTTC | TRBD2 | TRBJ2-1 | 17 | TRBV4-1 | -
CASSLDLSKRQGAKEQYF | TGTGCCAGCAGCTTAGATCTCAGTAAACGGCAGGGGGCGAAGGAGCAGTACTTC | TRBD1 | TRBJ2-5 | 18 | TRBV11-2 | few
CASSLVGNNGELFF | TGTGCCAGCAGCTTAGTTGGGAACAACGGGGAGCTGTTTTTT | - | TRBJ2-2 | 14 | TRBV7-2 | -
CASSWRGQGEKLFF | TGTGCCAGCAGTTGGAGGGGGCAGGGTGAAAAACTGTTTTTT | TRBD1 | TRBJ1-4 | 14 | TRBV12-3/TRBV12-4 | -
CASSLELAGAGGELFF | TGTGCCAGCAGTTTAGAACTAGCGGGGGCAGGCGGGGAGCTGTTTTTT | TRBD2 | TRBJ2-2 | 16 | TRBV12-3/TRBV12-4 | -
CSANWRELYEQYF | TGCAGTGCTAACTGGCGGGAGCTCTACGAGCAGTACTTC | TRBD2 | TRBJ2-7 | 13 | TRBV20-1 | -
CATSRGEGGETQYF | TGTGCCACCAGCAGGGGAGAAGGAGGAGAGACCCAGTACTTC | - | TRBJ2-5 | 14 | TRBV15 | -
CATTADRGRGKEQFF | TGTGCCACCACCGCTGACAGGGGCCGAGGGAAGGAGCAGTTCTTC | TRBD1 | TRBJ2-1 | 15 | TRBV24-1 | few
CATSGSSGLQYF | TGTGCCACCAGTGGTAGTAGCGGGCTGCAGTATTTT | TRBD2 | TRBJ2-3 | 12 | TRBV24-1 | few
CSARVAGRKSIQYF | TGCAGTGCTAGAGTCGCAGGGCGCAAAAGCATTCAGTACTTC | - | TRBJ2-4 | 14 | TRBV20-1 | -
CASRGGSSYNEQFF | TGCGCCAGCAGAGGGGGGAGCTCCTACAATGAGCAGTTCTTC | - | TRBJ2-1 | 14 | TRBV10-2 | few
CASRTSGGPPDTQYF | TGCGCCAGCAGGACTAGCGGGGGCCCTCCCGATACGCAGTATTTT | TRBD2 | TRBJ2-3 | 15 | TRBV4-1 | -
CSARNREYGYTF | TGCAGTGCTAGAAACAGGGAGTATGGCTACACCTTC | - | TRBJ1-2 | 12 | TRBV20-1 | -
CASSVGLAGGQETQYF | TGTGCCAGCAGCGTCGGACTAGCGGGGGGGCAAGAGACCCAGTACTTC | TRBD2 | TRBJ2-5 | 16 | TRBV7-2 | -
CSVEPNWGGSTDTQYF | TGCAGCGTTGAACCAAATTGGGGGGGAAGCACAGATACGCAGTATTTT | TRBD2 | TRBJ2-3 | 16 | TRBV29-1 | -
CAISGTGEQPQHF | TGTGCCATCAGTGGGACAGGGGAGCAGCCCCAGCATTTT | TRBD1 | TRBJ1-5 | 13 | TRBV10-3 | -
CASKARGGPDGYTF | TGTGCCAGCAAAGCGCGAGGGGGGCCGGATGGCTACACCTTC | - | TRBJ1-2 | 14 | TRBV27 | -
CATSRAGNTEAFF | TGTGCCACCAGCAGAGCCGGGAACACTGAAGCTTTCTTT | - | TRBJ1-1 | 13 | TRBV15 | -
CASSPEVGEQETQYF | TGCGCCAGCAGCCCCGAAGTGGGGGAACAAGAGACCCAGTACTTC | - | TRBJ2-5 | 15 | TRBV5-1 | -
CASSLGWTEAFF | TGTGCCAGCAGCTTAGGGTGGACTGAAGCTTTCTTT | - | TRBJ1-1 | 12 | TRBV5-6 | few
CTSSPPRQGVNEQFF | TGTACCAGCAGCCCGCCACGCCAGGGGGTAAATGAGCAGTTCTTC | TRBD1 | TRBJ2-1 | 15 | TRBV11-1 | -
CAGSQAGFGSEEQFF | TGTGCCGGCAGCCAAGCAGGGTTTGGTTCTGAAGAGCAGTTCTTC | - | TRBJ2-1 | 15 | TRBV3-1 | -
CASSLTGAVYEQYF | TGTGCCAGCAGCTTAACGGGGGCTGTATACGAGCAGTACTTC | - | TRBJ2-7 | 14 | TRBV7-8 | few
CASSYRDEQYF | TGTGCCAGCAGTTACAGGGACGAGCAGTACTTC | - | TRBJ2-7 | 11 | TRBV6-6 | many
CASSPQGMAMYNEQFF | TGTGCCAGCAGCCCCCAGGGGATGGCCATGTACAATGAGCAGTTCTTC | - | TRBJ2-1 | 16 | TRBV7-3 | -
CASSYSRTGSTDTQYF | TGTGCCAGCAGTTACTCCCGGACAGGGTCCACAGATACGCAGTATTTT | TRBD1 | TRBJ2-3 | 16 | TRBV6-5 | -
CASSRTGLRGYEQFF | TGTGCCAGCAGCCGCACGGGGCTCCGCGGCTATGAGCAGTTCTTC | - | TRBJ2-1 | 15 | TRBV6-6 | few
CASSLVRGHEQYF | TGTGCCAGCAGTTTAGTCAGGGGGCACGAGCAGTACTTC | TRBD1 | TRBJ2-7 | 13 | TRBV12-3/TRBV12-4 | few
CASSLQERETQYF | TGTGCCAGCAGCTTACAGGAACGAGAGACCCAGTACTTC | - | TRBJ2-5 | 13 | TRBV7-2 | few
CSVPWGGETQYF | TGCAGCGTTCCCTGGGGTGGAGAGACCCAGTACTTC | - | TRBJ2-5 | 12 | TRBV29-1 | -
CASQPRQDILSGANVLTF | TGCGCCAGCCAGCCGAGACAGGATATTTTATCTGGGGCCAACGTCCTGACTTTC | - | TRBJ2-6 | 18 | TRBV5-1 | few